A few counts support the clone carrying this T cell receptor beta chain. The sample is drawn from a study of identical twins. TCRdb reprocessed the 5' RACE reads with MiXCR, giving one entry per CDR3 protein. Among roughly 630,000 distinct CDR3 sequences listed, 7% to 7.5% were seen once. The CDR3 totals 15 residues. V lost 2 bases, J lost 2 bases, and 3 bases stayed unmatched. Germline CDR1 reads SGHTA; CDR2 reads FQGTGA. The data also belong to a second study, concerning yellow fever vaccine responses in identical twins. That paper notes: It has been reported that, in twins, the vaccine T cell response seemed partly convergent and partly personalized.

The chain combines TRBV7-3 with TRBJ2-7, with TRBD2 identical over 10 bases. The source is a woman under 30 in good health. Specimen: PBMCs. CDR3 sequence reads: CASSLQAGGPYEQYF. CDR3 DNA sequence: TGTGCCAGCAGCTTACAAGCGGGAGGGCCCTACGAGCAGTACTTC.